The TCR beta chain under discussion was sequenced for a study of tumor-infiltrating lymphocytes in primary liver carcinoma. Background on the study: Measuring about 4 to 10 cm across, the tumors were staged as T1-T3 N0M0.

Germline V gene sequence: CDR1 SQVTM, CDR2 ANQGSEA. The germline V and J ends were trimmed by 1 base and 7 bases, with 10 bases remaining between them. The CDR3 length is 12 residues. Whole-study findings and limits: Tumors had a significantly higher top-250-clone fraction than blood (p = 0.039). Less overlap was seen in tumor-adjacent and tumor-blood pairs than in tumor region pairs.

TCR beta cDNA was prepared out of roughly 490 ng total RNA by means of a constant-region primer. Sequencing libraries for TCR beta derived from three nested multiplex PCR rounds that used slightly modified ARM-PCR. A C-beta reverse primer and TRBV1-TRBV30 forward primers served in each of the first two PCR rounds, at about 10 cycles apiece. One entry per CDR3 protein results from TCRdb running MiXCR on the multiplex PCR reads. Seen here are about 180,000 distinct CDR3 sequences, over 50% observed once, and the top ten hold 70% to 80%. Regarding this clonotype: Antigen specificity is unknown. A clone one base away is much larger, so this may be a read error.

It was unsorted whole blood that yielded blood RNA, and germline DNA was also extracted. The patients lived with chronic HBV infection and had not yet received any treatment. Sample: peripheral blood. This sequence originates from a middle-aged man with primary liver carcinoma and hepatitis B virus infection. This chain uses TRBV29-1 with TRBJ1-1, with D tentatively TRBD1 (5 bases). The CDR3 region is CSVEGQSIEAFF. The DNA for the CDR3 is TGCAGCGTTGAAGGACAGTCGATTGAAGCTTTCTTT.